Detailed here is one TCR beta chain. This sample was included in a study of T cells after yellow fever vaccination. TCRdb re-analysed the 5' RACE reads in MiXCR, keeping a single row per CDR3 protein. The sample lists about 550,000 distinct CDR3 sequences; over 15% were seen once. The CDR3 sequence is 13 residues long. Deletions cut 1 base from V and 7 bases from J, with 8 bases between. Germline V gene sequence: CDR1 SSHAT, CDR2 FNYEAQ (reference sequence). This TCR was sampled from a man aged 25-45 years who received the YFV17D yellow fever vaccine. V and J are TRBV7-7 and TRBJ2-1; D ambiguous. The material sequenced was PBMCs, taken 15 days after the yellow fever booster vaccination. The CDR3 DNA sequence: TGTGCCAGCAGCTTAGTGCGGTCAAATGAGCAGTTCTTC. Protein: CASSLVRSNEQFF. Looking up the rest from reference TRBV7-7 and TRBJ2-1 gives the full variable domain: GAGVSQSPRYKVTKRGQDVTLRCDPISSHATLYWYQQALGQGPEFLTYFNYEAQPDKSGLPSDRFSAERPEGSISTLTIQRTEQRDSAMYRCASSLVRSNEQFFGPGTRLTVL.